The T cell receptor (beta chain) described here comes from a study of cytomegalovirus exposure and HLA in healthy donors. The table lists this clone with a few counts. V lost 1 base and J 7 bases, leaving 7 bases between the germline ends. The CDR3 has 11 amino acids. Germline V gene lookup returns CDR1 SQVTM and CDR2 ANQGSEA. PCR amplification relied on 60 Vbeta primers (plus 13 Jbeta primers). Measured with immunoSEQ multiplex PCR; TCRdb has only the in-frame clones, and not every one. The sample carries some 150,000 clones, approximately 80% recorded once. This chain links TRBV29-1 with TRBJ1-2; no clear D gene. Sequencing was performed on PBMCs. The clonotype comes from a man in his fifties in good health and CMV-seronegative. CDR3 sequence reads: CSVEGHFGYTF. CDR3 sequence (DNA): TGCAGCGTTGAAGGGCATTTTGGCTACACCTTC. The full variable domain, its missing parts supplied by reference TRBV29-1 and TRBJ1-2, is SAVISQKPSRDICQRGTSLTIQCQVDSQVTMMFWYRQQPGQSLTLIATANQGSEATYESGFVIDKFPISRPNLTFSTLTVSNMSPEDSSIYLCSVEGHFGYTFGSGTRLTVV.